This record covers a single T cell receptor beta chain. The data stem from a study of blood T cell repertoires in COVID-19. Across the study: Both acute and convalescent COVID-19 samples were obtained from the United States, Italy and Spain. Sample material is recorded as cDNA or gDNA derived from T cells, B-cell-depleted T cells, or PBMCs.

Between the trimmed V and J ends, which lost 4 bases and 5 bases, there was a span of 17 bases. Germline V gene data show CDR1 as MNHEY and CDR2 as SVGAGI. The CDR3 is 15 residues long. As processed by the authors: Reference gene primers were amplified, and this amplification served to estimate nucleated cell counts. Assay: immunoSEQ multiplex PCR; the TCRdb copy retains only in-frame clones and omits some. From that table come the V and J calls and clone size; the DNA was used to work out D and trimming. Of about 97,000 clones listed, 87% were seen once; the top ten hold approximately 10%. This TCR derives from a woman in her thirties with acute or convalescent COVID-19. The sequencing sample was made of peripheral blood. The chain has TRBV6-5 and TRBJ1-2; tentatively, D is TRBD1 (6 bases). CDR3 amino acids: CASSSFWGPLYGYTF. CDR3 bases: TGTGCCAGCAGTTCCTTTTGGGGGCCACTGTATGGCTACACCTTC.